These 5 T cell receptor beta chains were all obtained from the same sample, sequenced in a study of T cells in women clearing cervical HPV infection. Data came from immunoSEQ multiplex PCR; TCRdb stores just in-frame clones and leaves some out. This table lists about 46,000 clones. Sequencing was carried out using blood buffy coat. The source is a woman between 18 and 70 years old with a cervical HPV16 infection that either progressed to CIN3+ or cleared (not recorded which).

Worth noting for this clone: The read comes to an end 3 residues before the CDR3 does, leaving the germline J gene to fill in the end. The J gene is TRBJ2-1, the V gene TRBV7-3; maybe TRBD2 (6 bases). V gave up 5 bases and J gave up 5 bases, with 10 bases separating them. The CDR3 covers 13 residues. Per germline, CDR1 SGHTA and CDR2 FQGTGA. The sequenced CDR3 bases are TGTGCCAGCAGCCCCGGGACTGACAATGAG. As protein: CASSPGTDNE. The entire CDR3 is CASSPGTDNEQFF.

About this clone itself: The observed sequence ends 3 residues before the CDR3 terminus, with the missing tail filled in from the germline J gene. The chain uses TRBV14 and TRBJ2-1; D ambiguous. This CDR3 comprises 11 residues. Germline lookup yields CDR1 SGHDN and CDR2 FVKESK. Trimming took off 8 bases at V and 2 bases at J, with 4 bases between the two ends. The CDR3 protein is CASSAYNEQFF. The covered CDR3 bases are TGTGCCAGCTCCGCCTACAATGAG.

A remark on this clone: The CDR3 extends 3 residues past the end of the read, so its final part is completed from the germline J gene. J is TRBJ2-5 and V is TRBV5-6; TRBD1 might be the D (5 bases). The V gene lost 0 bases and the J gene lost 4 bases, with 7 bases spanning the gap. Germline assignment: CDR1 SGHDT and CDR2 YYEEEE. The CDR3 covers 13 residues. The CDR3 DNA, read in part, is TGTGCCAGCAGCTTGGTCCAGGGAGAGACC. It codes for CASSLVQGET. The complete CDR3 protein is CASSLVQGETQYF.

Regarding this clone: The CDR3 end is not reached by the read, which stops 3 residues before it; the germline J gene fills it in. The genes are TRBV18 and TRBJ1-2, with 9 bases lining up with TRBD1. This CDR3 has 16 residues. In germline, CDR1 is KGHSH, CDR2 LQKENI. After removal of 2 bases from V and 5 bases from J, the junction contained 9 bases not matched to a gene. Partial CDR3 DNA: TGTGCCAGCTCACCAAACGGACAGGGGACGAATTATGGC. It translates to CASSPNGQGTNYG. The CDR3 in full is CASSPNGQGTNYGYTF.

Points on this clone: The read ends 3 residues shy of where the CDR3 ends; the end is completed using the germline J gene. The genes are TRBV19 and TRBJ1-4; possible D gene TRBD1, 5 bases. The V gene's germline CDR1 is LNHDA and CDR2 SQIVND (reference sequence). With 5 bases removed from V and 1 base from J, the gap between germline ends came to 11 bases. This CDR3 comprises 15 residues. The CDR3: CASSPTDRTNEKLFF. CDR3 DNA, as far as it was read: TGTGCCAGTAGTCCCACTGACAGAACTAATGAAAAA.